This T cell receptor beta chain was sequenced for a study of blood T cell repertoires in COVID-19. About the research overall: Nucleic acid was either cDNA or gDNA, and it came from T cells, B-cell-depleted T cells, or PBMCs.

TCRdb's table, derived via immunoSEQ multiplex PCR, lists solely in-frame clones and lacks some. This sample carries about 380,000 clones, roughly 86% of them seen once, and the ten largest clones take roughly 1.4%. V trimming: 4 bases; J trimming: 3 bases; junction bases outside the gene matches: 1. CDR1 and CDR2 from the germline V gene are LGHDT and YNNKEL (reference sequence). There are 14 residues in the CDR3. Individuals drawn from approximately 26 US areas were roughly 18 to 95 years old. Two negative PCRs, clearance, or symptom resolution had been documented for recovered Cohort 3 donors. J is TRBJ2-3 and V is TRBV3-1 (or the pseudogene TRBV3-2); TRBD1 matches at 10 bases. The sequencing input was PBMCs or T cells enriched from blood (not recorded which). The source is a man aged 30-40 years who had recovered from COVID-19. DNA for the CDR3: TGTGCCAGCAGCCGGGGACAGGGGACAGATACGCAGTATTTT. The encoded protein is CASSRGQGTDTQYF.